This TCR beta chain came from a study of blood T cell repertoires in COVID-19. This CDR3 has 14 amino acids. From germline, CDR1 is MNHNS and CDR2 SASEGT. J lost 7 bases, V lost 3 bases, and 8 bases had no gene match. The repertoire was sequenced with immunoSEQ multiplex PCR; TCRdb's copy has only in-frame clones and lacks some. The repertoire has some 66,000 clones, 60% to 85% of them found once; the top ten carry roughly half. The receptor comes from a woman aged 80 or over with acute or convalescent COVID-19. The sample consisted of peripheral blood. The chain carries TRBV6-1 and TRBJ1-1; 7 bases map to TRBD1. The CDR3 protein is CASSETTGRVEAFF. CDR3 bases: TGTGCCAGCAGTGAGACGACAGGGCGGGTTGAAGCTTTCTTT.